The 30 T cell receptor beta chains given below trace back to one sample, sequenced in a study of technical replicates of blood from a handful of donors. Clones were sequenced by immunoSEQ multiplex PCR, and TCRdb holds only the in-frame ones, with some missing. The sample carries fewer than 95,000 clones, over 90% recorded once. The sample consisted of T cells isolated from PBMCs. These TCRs come from a human donor in good health.

V is TRBV5-5 and J is TRBJ1-5, with a possible D match to TRBD1 (5 bases). The germline CDR1 and CDR2 sequences are SGHKS and YYEKEE (reference sequence). Trimming cost V 0 bases and J 1 base, with 14 bases left between them. The CDR3 is 17 residues long. In nucleotides, the CDR3 is TGTGCCAGCAGCTTGGCGACAGATTTTACGAGCAATCAGCCCCAGCATTTT. Its protein product is CASSLATDFTSNQPQHF. Full variable domain (remainder filled in from reference TRBV5-5 and TRBJ1-5): DAGVTQSPTHLIKTRGQQVTLRCSPISGHKSVSWYQQVLGQGPQFIFQYYEKEERGRGNFPDRFSARQFPNYSSELNVNALLLGDSALYLCASSLATDFTSNQPQHFGDGTRLSIL.

This chain joins TRBV27 and TRBJ2-7, with 11 bases matching TRBD2. CDR3 length: 15 amino acids. Per the germline V gene, CDR1 is MNHEY and CDR2 is SMNVEV (reference sequence). V lost 3 bases to trimming and J lost 3 bases; unmatched junction nucleotides: 4. CDR3 DNA: TGTGCCAGCAGTTTTAGCGGGAGGGGGTACTACGAGCAGTACTTC. It is translated as CASSFSGRGYYEQYF.

This chain joins TRBV11-2 and TRBJ1-4; 8 bases align to TRBD1. Germline V gene data show CDR1 as SGHAT and CDR2 as FQNNGV. With V trimmed by 5 bases and J by 8 bases, 16 bases remained unmatched. The CDR3 is 17 amino acids. CDR3 sequence (DNA): TGTGCCAGCAGCCAACGATGGGAGGGACAGGCCAAAGAAAAACTGTTTTTT. Amino acids: CASSQRWEGQAKEKLFF.

The V gene is TRBV29-1, the J gene TRBJ2-1; the match to TRBD2 covers 7 bases. Germline V gene sequence: CDR1 SQVTM, CDR2 ANQGSEA. There are 14 residues in the CDR3. The V segment lost 5 bases and the J segment 4 bases; nucleotides outside the gene matches: 8. The CDR3 nucleotides read TGCAGCGTTACGGGGGGACTAACGTACAATGAGCAGTTCTTC. Amino acids: CSVTGGLTYNEQFF.

V gene TRBV6-5 combines with J gene TRBJ1-1; 7 bases match TRBD1. Germline CDR1 is MNHEY and CDR2 is SVGAGI. Trimming took 7 bases from V and 5 from J; bases not matched to a gene: 7. The CDR3 extends over 13 amino acids. The chain's CDR3 is CASKDRVRTEAFF. DNA for the CDR3: TGTGCCAGCAAAGACAGGGTTAGAACTGAAGCTTTCTTT.

This chain links TRBV5-1 with TRBJ1-2, with 8 positions matching TRBD1. The junction had 6 bases not matched to a gene; V was cut back by 0 bases and J by 8 bases. The CDR3 length is 14 residues. Germline V gene lookup returns CDR1 SGHRS and CDR2 YFSETQ. The CDR3 region is CASSLEGTGRGYTF. CDR3 DNA: TGCGCCAGCAGCTTGGAAGGGACAGGACGCGGCTACACCTTC.

This clone was picked up one time. The rearrangement joins TRBV6-5 to TRBJ1-1; TRBD1 is a possible D gene (6 bases). The CDR3 has 14 amino acids. Germline V gene data show CDR1 as MNHEY and CDR2 as SVGAGI. V was trimmed by 2 bases and J by 1 base, leaving 8 bases between them. The chain's CDR3 is CASSYGRGNTEAFF. The CDR3, as DNA: TGTGCCAGCAGTTACGGCAGGGGGAACACTGAAGCTTTCTTT.

The V call is TRBV27, the J call TRBJ1-1; D remains unclear. Per the germline V gene, CDR1 is MNHEY and CDR2 is SMNVEV (reference sequence). CDR3 length: 13 residues. Trimming pared 2 bases from V and 0 bases from J, leaving 4 bases between. DNA of the CDR3: TGTGCCAGCAGTTTAGAGTTGAACACTGAAGCTTTCTTT. It specifies CASSLELNTEAFF.

The CDR3 region is CALQSNAEAFF. Written as DNA, the CDR3 is TGTGCCCTACAGAGTAATGCTGAAGCTTTCTTT. V usage is TRBV11-3 and J usage is TRBJ1-1; D is ambiguous. The CDR3 consists of 11 residues. Germline CDR1 SGHNT, CDR2 YENEEA. V was cut by 11 bases and J by 6 bases, with 13 bases left in between.

This chain joins TRBV7-6 and TRBJ2-7, with a tentative D call TRBD1 (5 bases). Trimming removed 5 bases from V and 2 bases from J, with 13 bases in between. The germline V gene encodes CDR1 SGHVS and CDR2 FNYEAQ. This CDR3 is built from 14 residues. The CDR3 loop reads CASSLTVLTYEQYF. The CDR3 DNA reads as TGTGCCAGCAGCCTGACAGTGTTGACCTACGAGCAGTACTTC.

The chain uses TRBV5-1 and TRBJ2-1; TRBD2 aligns across 12 bases. CDR1 is SGHRS and CDR2 is YFSETQ in the germline V gene. The ends lost 7 bases at V and 9 bases at J; junction bases unmatched: 17. This CDR3 is 17 amino acids long. Here the CDR3 DNA reads TGCGCCAGCTTTCCCGAACCGTCTAGCGGGAGGGAGGGTGAGCAGTTCTTC. Translating gives CASFPEPSSGREGEQFF.

The gene calls are TRBV5-4 and TRBJ2-7; 7 nucleotides line up with TRBD1. The length of the CDR3 is 14 residues. Germline CDR1 SGHNT, CDR2 YYREEE (reference sequence). The trim removed 6 bases at V and 2 bases at J, leaving 8 bases unmatched. The CDR3 is CASTLGTDTYEQYF. The CDR3 DNA is TGTGCCAGCACCCTAGGGACAGATACCTACGAGCAGTACTTC. The full variable domain, completed using reference TRBV5-4 and TRBJ2-7, is ETGVTQSPTHLIKTRGQQVTLRCSSQSGHNTVSWYQQALGQGPQFIFQYYREEENGRGNFPPRFSGLQFPNYSSELNVNALELDDSALYLCASTLGTDTYEQYFGPGTRLTVT.

This clone was observed a few times. This chain joins TRBV28 and TRBJ2-2; a weak D match, TRBD2 (5 bases). The CDR3 is made up of 13 amino acids. The V and J ends lost 6 bases and 8 bases respectively, with 13 bases between them. Germline CDR1 reads MDHEN; CDR2 reads SYDVKM. DNA of the CDR3: TGTGCCAGCAGACTCACTAGTTCTGGGGAGCTGTTTTTT. Translation: CASRLTSSGELFF.

The rearrangement joins TRBV9 to TRBJ2-5, with 10 positions matching TRBD2. The germline gives CDR1 SGDLS, CDR2 YYNGEE. There are 14 residues in the CDR3. V shed 6 bases, J shed 2 bases, and the junction held 4 bases outside the gene matches. Here the CDR3 reads CASTAGLAQETQYF. Written as DNA, the CDR3 is TGTGCCAGCACCGCGGGACTAGCGCAAGAGACCCAGTACTTC.

The chain has TRBV19 and TRBJ2-1, with 11 bases matching TRBD1. The J segment lost 7 bases and the V segment lost 6 bases, leaving 8 bases of the junction unmatched. CDR3 length equals 15 residues. Germline CDR1 and CDR2: LNHDA and SQIVND (reference sequence). DNA for the CDR3: TGTGCCAGTAGGAAACCCGGACAGGGGGCGAATGAGCAGTTCTTC. Encoded protein: CASRKPGQGANEQFF.

The V and J genes are TRBV28 and TRBJ2-2; 12 bases align to TRBD2. Germline CDR1 reads MDHEN; CDR2 reads SYDVKM. J gave up 4 bases and V 1 base, and 4 bases lay outside the gene matches. CDR3 length: 17 residues. The DNA of the CDR3 is TGTGCCAGCAGTTTATTCGGACTAGCGGGGACCACCGGGGAGCTGTTTTTT. It translates to CASSLFGLAGTTGELFF.

The rearrangement uses TRBV28 and TRBJ2-7, with 7 bases matching TRBD1. V was pared by 5 bases and J by 4 bases, with 11 bases of the junction left unmatched. The CDR3 has 15 residues. In germline, CDR1 is MDHEN, CDR2 SYDVKM. CDR3 DNA: TGTGCCAGCAGTCACACCGGGACAGCCCTGTACGAGCAGTACTTC. This gives the protein CASSHTGTALYEQYF.

The rearrangement uses TRBV10-3 and TRBJ2-1, with 9 bases matching TRBD2. Trimming cost V 6 bases and J 6 bases; bases outside gene matches: 9. Per germline, CDR1 ENHRY and CDR2 SYGVKD. This CDR3 region has 15 residues. The CDR3 here is CAIRGAAGGANEQFF. CDR3 DNA: TGTGCCATCAGGGGGGCAGCGGGAGGCGCCAATGAGCAGTTCTTC.

V is TRBV18 and J is TRBJ2-7, with 9 nucleotides matching TRBD1. The germline CDR1 and CDR2 sequences are KGHSH and LQKENI. CDR3 length: 15 residues. Trimming took 0 bases from V and 5 from J; bases not matched to a gene: 5. The CDR3 DNA reads as TGTGCCAGCTCACCACCGATGGGACAGGGAAACGAGCAGTACTTC. It specifies CASSPPMGQGNEQYF.

The gene calls are TRBV28 and TRBJ2-5; 7 positions match TRBD2. Per germline, CDR1 MDHEN and CDR2 SYDVKM. Unmatched junction bases numbered 5, after V lost 10 bases and J lost 0 bases. This CDR3 comprises 13 residues. CDR3 loop: CATLRGDQETQYF. In nucleotides, the CDR3 is TGTGCCACCCTTCGGGGGGACCAAGAGACCCAGTACTTC. Variable domain in full (rest from reference TRBV28 and TRBJ2-5): DVKVTQSSRYLVKRTGEKVFLECVQDMDHENMFWYRQDPGLGLRLIYFSYDVKMKEKGDIPEGYSVSREKKERFSLILESASTNQTSMYLCATLRGDQETQYFGPGTRLLVL.

The V and J genes are TRBV5-1 and TRBJ2-6; unclear D gene. From germline, CDR1 is SGHRS and CDR2 YFSETQ. V was trimmed by 5 bases and J by 1 base, leaving 7 bases between them. CDR3 length: 14 residues. CDR3 region: CASRPNSGANVLTF. DNA for the CDR3: TGCGCCAGCAGACCTAATTCTGGGGCCAACGTCCTGACTTTC.

The table lists this clone with a count of one. The rearrangement links TRBV10-1 to TRBJ2-1; 8 bases agree with TRBD1. In germline, CDR1 is WNHNN, CDR2 SYGVQD (reference sequence). This CDR3 contains 17 residues. The V segment lost 2 bases and the J segment 4 bases; nucleotides outside the gene matches: 10. CDR3: CASSELGQGRAYNEQFF. The CDR3, as DNA: TGCGCCAGCAGTGAGCTTGGACAGGGAAGAGCTTACAATGAGCAGTTCTTC.

The chain joins TRBV6-5 to TRBJ2-7, with a tentative D call TRBD2 (5 bases). V gave up 0 bases and J gave up 1 base, with 7 bases separating them. This CDR3 is built from 14 residues. The germline V gene has CDR1 MNHEY and CDR2 SVGAGI. This CDR3 is CASSYSSGSYEQYF. For the CDR3, the DNA is TGTGCCAGCAGTTACTCGAGCGGATCCTACGAGCAGTACTTC.

This chain uses TRBV29-1 with TRBJ2-3; 10 bases line up with TRBD1. There are 14 residues in the CDR3. Trimming removed 4 bases from V and 7 bases from J; junction bases left unmatched: 8. The V gene's germline CDR1 is SQVTM and CDR2 ANQGSEA. CDR3 nucleotides: TGCAGCGTTGGCGGGACAGGGGTTCGGCATACGCAGTATTTT. It specifies CSVGGTGVRHTQYF.

The rearrangement uses TRBV27 and TRBJ1-5; D unclear. The V and J ends lost 3 bases and 0 bases respectively, with 6 bases between them. The V gene's germline CDR1 is MNHEY and CDR2 SMNVEV (reference sequence). CDR3 size: 14 residues. This chain's CDR3 is CASSFIGSNQPQHF. The CDR3 DNA follows: TGTGCCAGCAGTTTTATCGGTAGCAATCAGCCCCAGCATTTT.

This clone was seen once. The chain uses TRBV28 and TRBJ2-3; D possibly corresponds to TRBD1 (5 bases). The CDR3 totals 14 residues. The germline CDR1 and CDR2 sequences are MDHEN and SYDVKM. Trimming stripped 1 base from V and 5 bases from J, with 10 bases between. In nucleotides, the CDR3 is TGTGCCAGCAGTTTATCAGGGTCCGGAGATACGCAGTATTTT. Encoded protein: CASSLSGSGDTQYF.

In nucleotides, the CDR3 is TGTGCCAGCAGCCCTCCGGGACAGAACACCGGGGAGCTGTTTTTT. Its protein is CASSPPGQNTGELFF. This chain links TRBV7-3 with TRBJ2-2, with D possibly matching TRBD1 (6 bases). From germline, CDR1 is SGHTA and CDR2 FQGTGA. The CDR3 loop spans 15 amino acids. V was trimmed by 5 bases and J by 1 base, leaving 11 bases between them.

This clone was detected a few times. This specimen includes other DNA sequences encoding the same CDR3. The V and J genes are TRBV15 and TRBJ2-7, with 9 bases fitting TRBD1. This CDR3 has 13 residues. With V trimmed by 3 bases and J by 7 bases, 4 bases remained unmatched. Germline V CDR1 and CDR2: LNHNV, YYDKDF (reference sequence). For the CDR3, the DNA is TGTGCCACCAGCAGGGACAGGGGTCGGGAGCAGTACTTC. Translating it yields CATSRDRGREQYF. The entire variable domain, with the rest obtained from reference TRBV15 and TRBJ2-7, is as follows: DAMVIQNPRYQVTQFGKPVTLSCSQTLNHNVMYWYQQKSSQAPKLLFHYYDKDFNNEADTPDNFQSRRPNTSFCFLDIRSPGLGDTAMYLCATSRDRGREQYFGPGTRLTVT.

In this sample, this clone turned up once. The chain is built from TRBV10-3 and TRBJ2-7; D may be TRBD2 (6 bases). The CDR3 contains 16 residues. V lost 10 bases and J lost 3, with 25 bases in between. Germline values: CDR1 ENHRY, CDR2 SYGVKD. In DNA, the CDR3 is TGTGCCACACACACCGGGGGTTCCGGCGCTGTCTACGAGCAGTACTTC. Translation: CATHTGGSGAVYEQYF.

The CDR3 protein is CASSPGVFMNTEAFF. The CDR3 nucleotides read TGTGCCAGCAGCCCCGGGGTTTTTATGAACACTGAAGCTTTCTTT. The V and J genes are TRBV5-6 and TRBJ1-1, with unresolved D. The CDR3 has 15 residues. Trimming left V 4 bases short and J 0 bases short, with 13 bases between. The germline V gene encodes CDR1 SGHDT and CDR2 YYEEEE. The full variable domain, rest sourced from reference TRBV5-6 and TRBJ1-1, is DAGVTQSPTHLIKTRGQQVTLRCSPKSGHDTVSWYQQALGQGPQFIFQYYEEEERQRGNFPDRFSGHQFPNYSSELNVNALLLGDSALYLCASSPGVFMNTEAFFGQGTRLTVV.